One sample yielded the 28 T cell receptor beta chains listed below, sequenced in a study of shared clonotypes between healthy human individuals. Method: immunoSEQ multiplex PCR; TCRdb's copy keeps in-frame clones and lacks some. The sample holds around 980,000 clones, more than 75% seen once. Material: memory CD4+ T cells from PBMCs. Documented subset: CD45RA-negative fraction. The receptors stem from a young man in good health. Some clones in this sample may be carry-over from other donors' samples.

The CDR3 sequence is CASRTATGDTEAFF. The CDR3 DNA reads as TGTGCCAGCAGAACCGCGACAGGGGACACTGAAGCTTTCTTT. The gene calls are TRBV2 and TRBJ1-1, with 8 bases matching TRBD1. CDR1 is SNHLY and CDR2 is FYNNEI in the germline V gene. V shed 6 bases, J shed 3 bases, and the junction held 6 bases outside the gene matches. This CDR3 region has 14 residues.

The gene calls are TRBV6-6 and TRBJ2-2, with no clear D. Trimming shortened V by 6 bases and J by 13 bases, and 15 bases separated the two germline ends. CDR3 length: 12 amino acids. From germline, CDR1 is MNHNY and CDR2 SVGAGI (reference sequence). DNA of the CDR3: TGTGCCAGCAGCCTCTCCTCGGGCGGGCTGTTTTTT. As protein: CASSLSSGGLFF.

The V call is TRBV2, the J call TRBJ1-2; D call uncertain. The CDR3 runs to 13 residues. Germline CDR1 reads SNHLY; CDR2 reads FYNNEI. V dropped 3 bases and J dropped 8 bases, with 13 bases sitting between them. The CDR3, as DNA: TGTGCCAGCAGTGATCAGAGGACGCTAGGCTACACCTTC. It codes for CASSDQRTLGYTF.

In its sample, this clone was seen many times. V and J are TRBV6-6 and TRBJ1-2; 7 bases map to TRBD1. The CDR3 contains 14 residues. V lost 7 bases and J lost 3; bases outside the gene matches: 8. CDR1 is MNHNY, CDR2 SVGAGI, per germline (reference sequence). Here the CDR3 DNA reads TGTGCCAGCACTGCGGGACAGAGATACTATGGCTACACCTTC. As protein: CASTAGQRYYGYTF.

V is TRBV4-3 and J is TRBJ2-3, with D perhaps TRBD2 (6 bases). This CDR3 has 15 amino acids. Trimming left V 0 bases short and J 8 bases short, with 15 bases between. The germline CDR1 and CDR2 sequences are LGHNA and YSLEER. The CDR3 is CASSQESELATTQYF. The CDR3 DNA reads TGCGCCAGCAGCCAAGAAAGTGAACTAGCCACTACGCAGTATTTT.

The CDR3 region has the DNA TGTGCCAGCAGTAATCCCAGGGGTGAAAAACTGTTTTTT. It yields the protein CASSNPRGEKLFF. The chain is built from TRBV25-1 and TRBJ1-4, with D possibly being TRBD1 (6 bases). Germline lookup yields CDR1 MGHDK and CDR2 SYGVNS. The CDR3 sequence is 13 residues long. The V end was cut by 5 bases, the J end by 7 bases, with 11 bases between.

CDR3 region: CASSVDRGTYNEQFF. Written as DNA, the CDR3 is TGTGCCAGCAGTGTTGATCGCGGGACTTACAATGAGCAGTTCTTC. J is TRBJ2-1 and V is TRBV2; D may be TRBD2 (6 bases). Looked up from germline, CDR1 is SNHLY and CDR2 is FYNNEI. The CDR3 sequence is 15 residues long. Trimming removed 4 bases at V and 4 bases at J, with 14 bases between.

The gene calls are TRBV28 and TRBJ1-4; 7 bases map to TRBD1. The CDR3 extends over 13 amino acids. V shed 6 bases, J shed 11 bases, and the junction held 9 bases outside the gene matches. Germline CDR1 reads MDHEN; CDR2 reads SYDVKM. The CDR3 nucleotides are TGTGCCAGCAGGCGGACAGGTTTTGACAAACTGTTTTTT. It codes for CASRRTGFDKLFF.

This clone showed up just once. Different DNA sequences within this sample yield the same CDR3. This chain links TRBV7-3 with TRBJ2-1; 7 bases map to TRBD2. Losses at the gene ends were 4 bases for V and 2 bases for J; bases not matched to a gene: 2. In germline, CDR1 is SGHTA, CDR2 FQGTGA. This CDR3 contains 14 residues. CDR3 coding DNA: TGTGCCAGCAGCTCTAGCGGAGCCTACAATGAGCAGTTCTTC. This translates into CASSSSGAYNEQFF. Using reference TRBV7-3 and TRBJ2-1 for the parts outside the CDR3, the full variable domain is GAGVSQTPSNKVTEKGKYVELRCDPISGHTALYWYRQSLGQGPEFLIYFQGTGAADDSGLPNDRFFAVRPEGSVSTLKIQRTERGDSAVYLCASSSSGAYNEQFFGPGTRLTVL.

The rearrangement uses TRBV2 and TRBJ2-3, with TRBD2 matching over 8 bases. Germline lookup yields CDR1 SNHLY and CDR2 FYNNEI. Losses at the gene ends were 6 bases for V and 2 bases for J; bases not matched to a gene: 7. This CDR3 has 15 residues. This CDR3 is CASRPERENTDTQYF. The CDR3 nucleotides are TGTGCCAGCAGACCAGAGCGGGAGAACACAGATACGCAGTATTTT.

The chain joins TRBV9 to TRBJ2-3, with 9 nucleotides matching TRBD2. The CDR3 is 20 amino acids. Germline V gene lookup returns CDR1 SGDLS and CDR2 YYNGEE. The V segment lost 0 bases and the J segment 0 bases; nucleotides outside the gene matches: 14. CDR3 amino acids: CASSVAASGDPVSSTDTQYF. The CDR3 DNA follows: TGTGCCAGCAGCGTAGCCGCTAGCGGGGATCCTGTATCTAGCACAGATACGCAGTATTTT.

The chain combines TRBV11-2 with TRBJ2-4; a possible D gene is TRBD1 (6 bases). CDR1 SGHAT and CDR2 FQNNGV come from the germline V gene. Between the trimmed V and J ends, which lost 1 base and 5 bases, there was a span of 9 bases. The length of the CDR3 is 14 residues. CDR3 coding DNA: TGTGCCAGCAGCTTAGTGACAGGCCAAAACATTCAGTACTTC. Residues: CASSLVTGQNIQYF.

The V call is TRBV29-1, the J call TRBJ2-5, with D possibly TRBD2 on 6 matching bases. The V gene's germline CDR1 is SQVTM and CDR2 ANQGSEA. This CDR3 contains 11 residues. The CDR3 DNA follows: TGCATTTGTGGGGAGGTGGAGACCCAGTACTTC. Encoded protein: CICGEVETQYF. The variable domain in full, with the rest retrieved from reference TRBV29-1 and TRBJ2-5, is SAVISQKPSRDICQRGTSLTIQCQVDSQVTMMFWYRQQPGQSLTLIATANQGSEATYESGFVIDKFPISRPNLTFSTLTVSNMSPEDSSIYLCICGEVETQYFGPGTRLLVL.

This clone has just a few counts. The chain employs TRBV28 and TRBJ2-7; D is unclear. V lost 3 bases, J lost 7 bases, and 16 bases lay in between. This CDR3 contains 14 residues. The germline V gene encodes CDR1 MDHEN and CDR2 SYDVKM. The DNA of the CDR3 is TGTGCCAGCAGTTTTGCCAATGCCAACGGAGAGCAGTACTTC. Translation: CASSFANANGEQYF.

For this clone: Other nucleotide sequences in the sample specify the same CDR3. The DNA of the CDR3 is TGTGCCAGTAGTAGGGGACGCGGTTCCTACGAGCAGTACTTC. It encodes CASSRGRGSYEQYF. The chain carries TRBV19 and TRBJ2-7; the D gene could be TRBD1 or TRBD2 (5 bases each). This CDR3 has 14 amino acids. The V end lost 4 bases, the J end lost 1 base, and 11 bases lay between the germline ends. Germline V gene data show CDR1 as LNHDA and CDR2 as SQIVND (reference sequence).

The rearrangement uses TRBV5-5 and TRBJ1-1; TRBD1 matches at 7 bases. CDR3 size: 13 residues. Germline values: CDR1 SGHKS, CDR2 YYEKEE (reference sequence). V dropped 4 bases and J dropped 3; count of bases not matched to a gene: 3. CDR3 bases: TGTGCCAGCAGCCCCGGGACAGACACTGAAGCTTTCTTT. Protein: CASSPGTDTEAFF.

This chain uses TRBV7-9 with TRBJ2-2, with TRBD2 matching over 9 bases. CDR3 length: 16 residues. CDR1 SEHNR and CDR2 FQNEAQ come from the germline V gene (reference sequence). V shed 4 bases and J 2 bases; nucleotides not matched to a gene: 5. CDR3 coding DNA: TGTGCCAGCAGCTCCTTAGCGGGAGAAAACACCGGGGAGCTGTTTTTT. Its translation is CASSSLAGENTGELFF. Supplemented by reference TRBV7-9 and TRBJ2-2, the full variable domain reads DTGVSQNPRHKITKRGQNVTFRCDPISEHNRLYWYRQTLGQGPEFLTYFQNEAQLEKSRLLSDRFSAERPKGSFSTLEIQRTEQGDSAMYLCASSSLAGENTGELFFGEGSRLTVL.

This chain links TRBV27 with TRBJ1-5, with a possible D match to TRBD1 (5 bases). V dropped 8 bases and J dropped 0 bases, with 11 bases sitting between them. This CDR3 region has 14 residues. CDR1 and CDR2 from the germline V gene are MNHEY and SMNVEV (reference sequence). This CDR3 reads CASWGGYSNQPQHF. The CDR3 nucleotides are TGTGCCAGCTGGGGCGGATATAGCAATCAGCCCCAGCATTTT.

V and J are TRBV4-2 and TRBJ1-2; D is ambiguous. V lost 1 base and J lost 4, with 10 bases in between. Germline CDR1 is LGHNA and CDR2 is YNFKEQ. The CDR3 is 14 amino acids. The CDR3 is CASSQVERGYGYTF. The CDR3 nucleotides are TGTGCCAGCAGCCAAGTCGAACGGGGCTATGGCTACACCTTC.

This chain uses TRBV2 with TRBJ2-1; D not certain. This CDR3 has 14 residues. Germline V gene sequence: CDR1 SNHLY, CDR2 FYNNEI. The ends were cut back, 5 bases at V and 1 base at J, with 9 bases in the middle. The DNA of the CDR3 is TGTGCCAGCAGTAAGGCTTCTTCCTACAATGAGCAGTTCTTC. Its protein product is CASSKASSYNEQFF.

This clone was counted ten times or more. The chain carries TRBV19 and TRBJ2-3; 10 bases agree with TRBD1. V lost 3 bases to trimming and J lost 5 bases; unmatched junction nucleotides: 8. Germline CDR1 LNHDA, CDR2 SQIVND (reference sequence). This CDR3 has 16 amino acids. CDR3 nucleotide sequence: TGTGCCAGTAGTATTAGGGGACAGGGGCGGAGAGATACGCAGTATTTT. It encodes CASSIRGQGRRDTQYF.

This clone has just a few counts. The chain couples TRBV28 to TRBJ2-7, with 8 nucleotides matching TRBD1. Germline loops: CDR1 MDHEN, CDR2 SYDVKM. V was clipped by 4 bases and J by 1 base; unmatched bases: 6. The CDR3 consists of 15 residues. The CDR3 DNA reads as TGTGCCAGCAGTTCGCCCGGGACAGGATCCTACGAGCAGTACTTC. Translating gives CASSSPGTGSYEQYF.

The chain carries TRBV28 and TRBJ2-7; 11 bases are a match to TRBD1. This CDR3 is 15 amino acids long. The J segment lost 9 bases and the V segment lost 5 bases, leaving 12 bases of the junction unmatched. From germline, CDR1 is MDHEN and CDR2 SYDVKM. The CDR3 here is CASSGPGQGGLGQYF. Written as DNA, the CDR3 is TGTGCCAGCAGTGGACCGGGACAGGGGGGCTTGGGGCAGTACTTC.

The chain has TRBV30 and TRBJ2-7; D ambiguous. The CDR3 extends over 12 amino acids. Trimming pared 8 bases from V and 0 bases from J, leaving 11 bases between. Germline V gives CDR1 GTSNPN, CDR2 SVGIG (reference sequence). CDR3 in amino acids: CALDPGSYEQYF. The CDR3 DNA reads as TGTGCCCTGGACCCCGGCTCCTACGAGCAGTACTTC.

This clone was counted between two and nine times. The chain employs TRBV28 and TRBJ2-3; TRBD1 agrees at 9 bases. This CDR3 is built from 17 residues. Germline CDR1 MDHEN, CDR2 SYDVKM. The V gene end was trimmed by 5 bases and the J gene end by 7 bases; junction bases not matched to a gene: 16. The CDR3 region has the DNA TGTGCCAGCAGTCGACCCACGGACAGGGGAAGGAGGTATACGCAGTATTTT. Its translation: CASSRPTDRGRRYTQYF.

This clone was observed once. The chain couples TRBV7-9 to TRBJ1-4; no reliable D call. The length of the CDR3 is 12 residues. From germline, CDR1 is SEHNR and CDR2 FQNEAQ (reference sequence). V was trimmed by 8 bases and J by 8 bases, leaving 12 bases between them. CDR3 amino acids: CASGRLREKLFF. The CDR3 nucleotides read TGTGCCAGCGGACGCCTCCGGGAAAAACTGTTTTTT. Full variable domain (remainder filled in from reference TRBV7-9 and TRBJ1-4): DTGVSQNPRHKITKRGQNVTFRCDPISEHNRLYWYRQTLGQGPEFLTYFQNEAQLEKSRLLSDRFSAERPKGSFSTLEIQRTEQGDSAMYLCASGRLREKLFFGSGTQLSVL.

The chain is built from TRBV5-6 and TRBJ2-2; 7 nucleotides align to TRBD1. V shed 7 bases and J 0 bases; nucleotides not matched to a gene: 6. The CDR3 extends over 15 amino acids. Per the germline V gene, CDR1 is SGHDT and CDR2 is YYEEEE. The CDR3 loop is CASAPGTANTGELFF. The CDR3 coding sequence is TGTGCCAGCGCTCCCGGGACAGCGAACACCGGGGAGCTGTTTTTT.

With regard to this clone: In the same sample, other DNA sequences code for this CDR3. The chain joins TRBV28 to TRBJ2-7; 7 bases are a match to TRBD1. The CDR3 spans 13 residues. The ends lost 6 bases at V and 5 bases at J; junction bases unmatched: 7. Per germline, CDR1 MDHEN and CDR2 SYDVKM. The CDR3 bases are TGTGCCAGCAGCCCTGACAGGGACCACGAGCAGTACTTC. It codes for CASSPDRDHEQYF.